The rows below give T cell receptor beta chains drawn from one sample of a study of Ad26.COV2.S vaccination and SARS-CoV-2 variants. Sequencing was performed with immunoSEQ multiplex PCR; in TCRdb, only in-frame clones are kept and a portion is missing. The sample has 240,000 or so clones, roughly 90% seen once; the top ten hold approximately 12%. The sequencing used peripheral blood, collected in a trial of Ad26.COV2.S vaccine versus placebo. The receptors were gathered from a person between 18 and 65 years old who received the Ad26.COV2.S COVID-19 vaccine or a placebo. CDR3s include the opening cysteine and the closing phenylalanine or tryptophan. A D gene is named only where the DNA matches it firmly. Clone size appears in some rows only: once, few, many, or a class for an expanded clone.

TRBD1	TRBV6-2/TRBV6-3	.	TRBJ2-1	TGTGCCAGCAGCAGAAGTCTGGGACAGCCCTACAATGAGCAGTTCTTC	CASSRSLGQPYNEQFF
TRBD2	TRBV18	.	TRBJ2-2	TGTGCCAGCTCACCAAGGACGGGGGGCACCGGGGAGCTGTTTTTT	CASSPRTGGTGELFF
TRBD1	TRBV9	.	TRBJ1-3	TGTGCCAGCAGCTTAGGACAGGCTCTCTCTGGAAACACCATATATTTT	CASSLGQALSGNTIYF
.	TRBV27	once	TRBJ1-4	TGTGCCACCGCTAGGGGTGGGGAGGTGTTTTTT	CATARGGEVFF
TRBD2	TRBV5-1	.	TRBJ2-7	TGCGCCAGCAGCTTGGGACTAGCGGGAGCCGACGAGCAGTACTTC	CASSLGLAGADEQYF
.	TRBV10-2	.	TRBJ2-7	TGCGCCAGCAGTCTCGCGGTTTGGGACGAGCAGTACTTC	CASSLAVWDEQYF
.	TRBV11-1	.	TRBJ2-7	TGTGCCAGCAGCTTAATTCAGAGCTCCTACGAGCAGTACTTC	CASSLIQSSYEQYF
.	TRBV3-1/TRBV3-2	.	TRBJ2-1	TGTGCCAGCGCGCGAGACAATGAGCAGTTCTTC	CASARDNEQFF
TRBD2	TRBV7-3	.	TRBJ2-3	TGTGCCAGCAGCAAATCCGGGACTAGCGGGGGGAGCACAGATACGCAGTATTTT	CASSKSGTSGGSTDTQYF
TRBD1	TRBV6-5	.	TRBJ1-2	TGTGCCAGCAGTTACTCTCGGACAGGCCACTATGGCTACACCTTC	CASSYSRTGHYGYTF
.	TRBV5-1	.	TRBJ1-1	TGCGCCAGCAGCTTGGCCTCTGGGATTGGCAGGGAAGCTTTCTTT	CASSLASGIGREAFF
TRBD2	TRBV7-2	.	TRBJ2-3	TGTGCCAGCAGCTTTAGGACTAGCGGGAGTACAGATACGCAGTATTTT	CASSFRTSGSTDTQYF
.	TRBV28	.	TRBJ1-4	TGTGCCAGCAGCCCTTGGGAAGGGCAAAATGAAAAACTGTTTTTT	CASSPWEGQNEKLFF
.	TRBV24-1	.	TRBJ2-2	TGTGCCACCAGTGACTACGAGGAAGGGGCCCCCGGGGAGCTGTTTTTT	CATSDYEEGAPGELFF
.	TRBV7-3	.	TRBJ2-7	TGTGCCAGCAGCTTAGGTACGGGGGCGACCTACGAGCAGTACTTC	CASSLGTGATYEQYF
.	TRBV10-3	.	TRBJ2-1	TGTGCCACGTCCAGCCTCGGGGAGCAGTTCTTC	CATSSLGEQFF
TRBD2	TRBV5-8	.	TRBJ2-3	TGTGCCAGCAGCTTGGAGGGGACTAGCGGGAGTACGCAGTATTTT	CASSLEGTSGSTQYF
TRBD1	TRBV6-2/TRBV6-3	once	TRBJ1-1	TGTGCCAGCAGCGCGGGGACAGGGGCGAACACTGAAGCTTTCTTT	CASSAGTGANTEAFF
TRBD2	TRBV14	.	TRBJ2-7	TGTGCCAGCAGCCAAGAACGAGCGGGAGGGCCATTGTACTTC	CASSQERAGGPLYF
.	TRBV28	.	TRBJ2-4	TGTGCCAGCAGTCTCCCGGCCAAAAACATTCAGTACTTC	CASSLPAKNIQYF
TRBD2	TRBV19	.	TRBJ2-5	TGTGCCAGTAGTCCCGATAGGACTAGCGGCCAAGAGACCCAGTACTTC	CASSPDRTSGQETQYF
TRBD2	TRBV6-2/TRBV6-3	.	TRBJ2-1	TGTGCCAGCAGTCTCCAGCGGGGGTTTCCCTACAATGAGCAGTTCTTC	CASSLQRGFPYNEQFF
TRBD1	TRBV18	.	TRBJ1-1	TGTGCCAGCTCACCTGCGACAGGGTACGACACTGAAGCTTTCTTT	CASSPATGYDTEAFF
TRBD1	TRBV10-3	.	TRBJ2-7	TGTGCCACGACAGGGGTTTACGAGCAGTACTTC	CATTGVYEQYF
.	TRBV4-3	.	TRBJ1-5	TGCGCCAGCAGCCCTGTCTTCCGGACAGAAAGCAATCAGCCCCAGCATTTT	CASSPVFRTESNQPQHF
TRBD2	TRBV6-5	.	TRBJ2-2	TGTGCCAGCAGTCGTAGCGGGAGTTGGTCCGGGGAGCTGTTTTTT	CASSRSGSWSGELFF
TRBD2	TRBV28	few	TRBJ2-3	TGTGCCAGCAGGTCCGGGACTAGCGGGAGAGTCGCGGGTACGCAGTATTTT	CASRSGTSGRVAGTQYF
TRBD2	TRBV18	.	TRBJ2-7	TGTGCCAGCCAACCACTTAGCGGGAAGAATAACGAGCAGTACTTC	CASQPLSGKNNEQYF
TRBD1	TRBV3-1/TRBV3-2	.	TRBJ1-4	TGTGCCAGCAGCCAAACAGGGGGAAAACTGTTTTTT	CASSQTGGKLFF
.	TRBV25-1	.	TRBJ1-1	TGTGCCAGCAGACGGGACCCCGCTCTAGGCCCTGAAGCTTTCTTT	CASRRDPALGPEAFF
.	TRBV19	.	TRBJ2-2	TGTGCCAGTAGTGTAATACTGGGGAACACCGGGGAGCTGTTTTTT	CASSVILGNTGELFF